A single T cell receptor (beta chain) is shown here with its context. Its antigen is currently unknown. The germline V gene encodes CDR1 MNHEY and CDR2 SMNVEV (reference sequence). The CDR3 spans 13 residues. The V end was cut by 1 base, the J end by 12 bases, with 12 bases between. This specimen comes from a study of OX40 agonist ivuxolimab in advanced cancers. Overall study: With a range of roughly 23 to 85, age averaged 60 years, and 75% to 90% were male. Prior therapy, whether anti-PD-1, anti-PD-L1 or anti-CTLA-4, was allowed, and approximately 40% had some.

The study's findings and limits: Undetermined was the antigen specificity of the expanded peripheral T cells. Expanded clones tended on average to be more numerous among CD8+ T cells than CD4+.

Measured with immunoSEQ multiplex PCR; TCRdb has only the in-frame clones, and not every one. The table shows tens of thousands of clones, with approximately 83% occurring only once. Sequencing used CD4+ or CD8+ T cells sorted from blood, obtained in a trial of the OX40 agonist ivuxolimab. This chain joins TRBV27 and TRBJ1-4; unclear D gene. This sequence was found in an adult with an advanced solid tumor such as melanoma, head and neck, liver or kidney cancer. CDR3 sequence: CASSLYGDYELFF. The CDR3 DNA sequence: TGTGCCAGCAGTTTATATGGGGATTACGAACTGTTTTTT.